These T cell receptor beta chains were read from a single sample in a study of CXCR3-negative and CXCR3-positive naive CD8 T cells. TCRdb reanalyzed the 5' RACE reads and collapses them to one entry per CDR3 protein, without DNA. The sample has 70,000 to 95,000 distinct CDR3 sequences. Sequencing used naive CXCR3- CD8+ T cells from blood. The receptors here all came from a human donor in good health. Some clones in this sample may be carry-over from other donors' samples. The CDR3 runs from the conserved cysteine through the conserved F or W. Each record gives: J gene, V gene, CDR3 length, CDR3 protein.

TRBJ1-2,TRBV7-9,14,CASSLADTGYGYTF
TRBJ2-4,TRBV7-9,13,CASSPSGENIQYF
TRBJ2-7,TRBV7-6,16,CASSLTWGATSYEQYF
TRBJ2-1,TRBV7-9,16,CASSLSAGGPYNEQFF
TRBJ2-7,TRBV28,13,CAVGLAGAHEQYF
TRBJ2-2,TRBV7-7,17,CASRPSDTLKDTGELFF
TRBJ2-7,TRBV13,13,CASSLEIGYEQYF
TRBJ2-5,TRBV29-1,12,CSVGGTAWAQYF
TRBJ2-2,TRBV5-6,14,CASSLDWNTGELFF
TRBJ2-3,TRBV6-5,14,CASSYGQGSDTQYF
TRBJ2-7,TRBV20-1,15,CSAREAPGITYEQYF
TRBJ2-7,TRBV7-9,15,CASSFEDPRAYEQYF
TRBJ2-2,TRBV9,14,CASSAPGRPGELFF
TRBJ1-2,TRBV7-9,15,CASSSDRGANYGYTF
TRBJ1-5,TRBV27,14,CASSLSVSNQPQHF
TRBJ2-1,TRBV5-1,16,CASSSGRPPSYNEQFF
TRBJ2-7,TRBV9,14,CASSVGSAAYEQYF
TRBJ1-6,TRBV28,15,CASSLGAGRNSALHF
TRBJ1-1,TRBV7-6,15,CASSLDAGAGTEAFF
TRBJ2-7,TRBV11-2,15,CASSLEASGDYEQYF
TRBJ2-7,TRBV7-6,13,CASSVRGAYEQYF
TRBJ1-1,TRBV20-1,13,CSARSSYDTEAFF